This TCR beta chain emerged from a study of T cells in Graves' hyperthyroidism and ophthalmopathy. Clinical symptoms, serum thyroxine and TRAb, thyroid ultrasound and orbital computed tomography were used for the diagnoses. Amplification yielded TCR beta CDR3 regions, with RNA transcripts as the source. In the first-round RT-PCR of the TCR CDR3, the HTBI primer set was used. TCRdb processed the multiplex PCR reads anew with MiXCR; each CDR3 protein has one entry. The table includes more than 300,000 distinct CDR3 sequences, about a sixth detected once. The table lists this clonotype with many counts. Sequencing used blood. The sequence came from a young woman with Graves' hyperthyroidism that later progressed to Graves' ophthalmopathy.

The CDR3 sequence: CASAKLAGSYNEQFF. In DNA form, the CDR3 reads TGTGCCAGCGCCAAACTAGCGGGAAGCTACAATGAGCAGTTCTTC. This rearrangement joins TRBV6-2 or TRBV6-3 to TRBJ2-1, with TRBD2 matching over 10 bases. This CDR3 contains 15 residues. CDR1 and CDR2 from the germline V gene are MNHEY and SVGEGT. Trimming removed 8 bases from V and 3 bases from J; junction bases left unmatched: 7.